This is a list of T cell receptor beta chains from one sample in a study of blood T cells in healthy people across ages. TCRdb re-derived calls from the 5' RACE reads in MiXCR, one entry per CDR3 protein. The sample consists of 1 million or so distinct CDR3 sequences, almost 25% of them appearing once. The same data also went into a second study, on T cells of mothers and their children.

The sequenced material came from blood. All receptors come from a girl aged 2 to 9 in good health. Both conserved end residues are part of each CDR3. D genes are given only for firm matches. A row's size may be missing; if present it is once, few, many or a size class.

>once|TRBV7-2|NA|TRBJ2-7
TGTGCCAGCAGCCCGGTTTCCGCGGGACCTTCCTACGAGCAGTACTTC
CASSPVSAGPSYEQYF
>once|TRBV12-3/TRBV12-4|NA|TRBJ1-2
TGTGCCAGCAGTTTAGCCATCGACGGTGCGGGAGGCTACACCTTC
CASSLAIDGAGGYTF
>few|TRBV20-1|NA|TRBJ2-3
TGCAGTGCTAGAGCAGACAACACAGGTACGCAGTATTTT
CSARADNTGTQYF
>NA|TRBV6-6|NA|TRBJ1-1
TGTGCCAGCAGTTACCTAAGTCAGGGATTGCCTGAAGCTTTCTTT
CASSYLSQGLPEAFF
>NA|TRBV9|TRBD2|TRBJ2-7
TGTGCCAGCAGCCCTACGGGGGGAGCAAAAACTGAGCAGTACTTC
CASSPTGGAKTEQYF
>NA|TRBV12-3/TRBV12-4|NA|TRBJ2-3
TGTGCCAGCAGTTTCCCCGGACGGTATAGCACAGATACGCAGTATTTT
CASSFPGRYSTDTQYF
>few|TRBV4-2|TRBD2|TRBJ2-1
TGTGCCAGCAGCCACCGGCGTGCGGGAGATCGGTACAATGAGCAGTTCTTC
CASSHRRAGDRYNEQFF
>NA|TRBV6-1|TRBD2|TRBJ2-7
TGTGCCAGCAGTGCCCTAGCGGGAGAGAGCTACGAGCAGTACTTC
CASSALAGESYEQYF
>NA|TRBV7-2|NA|TRBJ2-1
TGTGCCAGCAGCTTTGTCCGGGTCAATGAGCAGTTCTTC
CASSFVRVNEQFF
>NA|TRBV29-1|NA|TRBJ2-5
TGCAGCGTTGAACGGGCGGGGGAGACCCAGTACTTC
CSVERAGETQYF
>NA|TRBV7-3|TRBD2|TRBJ2-2
TGTGCCAGCAGCTCCACCGGGACTAGCGGGAGATCTCACCCCGGGGAGCTGTTTTTT
CASSSTGTSGRSHPGELFF
>NA|TRBV28|NA|TRBJ1-5
TGTGCCAGCAGCCCCGCCGGCGGACAGCCCCAGCATTTT
CASSPAGGQPQHF
>few|TRBV6-2/TRBV6-3|NA|TRBJ2-7
TGTGCCAGCAGTTACTCAGCCCCCTACGAGCAGTACTTC
CASSYSAPYEQYF
>few|TRBV29-1|TRBD1|TRBJ1-2
TGCAGCATCCAGGACAGGGAAGAAAATGGCTACACCTTC
CSIQDREENGYTF
>few|TRBV7-8|TRBD1|TRBJ1-5
TGTGCCAGCAGCTTAGAGTACGACAGGGGCAATCAGCCCCAGCATTTT
CASSLEYDRGNQPQHF
>few|TRBV7-7|TRBD1|TRBJ2-7
TGTACTAGCAGCACCGGACAGGGGGTTTACGAGCAGTACTTC
CTSSTGQGVYEQYF
>NA|TRBV13|NA|TRBJ2-5
TGTGCCAGCAGCTTGTCCCAGGGAGGTGAAAAAGAGACCCAGTACTTC
CASSLSQGGEKETQYF
>few|TRBV20-1|NA|TRBJ2-5
TGCAGTGCGCCAAGGCCCCCTGGAGAGACCCAGTACTTC
CSAPRPPGETQYF
>few|TRBV7-2|TRBD1|TRBJ1-1
TGTGCCAGCAGCCGAGGGGGCGCGAGCACTGAAGCTTTCTTT
CASSRGGASTEAFF
>few|TRBV12-3/TRBV12-4|TRBD1|TRBJ1-4
TGTGCCAGCAGCTATACAAGACAGGGTTACAATGAAAAACTGTTTTTT
CASSYTRQGYNEKLFF
>few|TRBV11-2|NA|TRBJ1-4
TGTGCCAGCAGCTCCTCCGTCGGACAGATGAATGAAAAACTGTTTTTT
CASSSSVGQMNEKLFF
>few|TRBV6-6|NA|TRBJ1-2
TGTGCCAGCAGATCCGGATTGGACAACTACACCTTC
CASRSGLDNYTF
>NA|TRBV9|NA|TRBJ2-3
TGTGCCAGCAGCGGGTCCCAGGATACGCAGTATTTT
CASSGSQDTQYF
>NA|TRBV20-1|NA|TRBJ2-1
TGCAGTGCTTCCCAAAGAGGCATAGCGGAGGGGCCTTGGGAGCTCTACAATGAGCAGTTCTTC
CSASQRGIAEGPWELYNEQFF
>few|TRBV2|NA|TRBJ2-6
TGTGCCAGAGGGTTTGACTCTGGGGCCAACGTCCTGACTTTC
CARGFDSGANVLTF
>NA|TRBV4-1|TRBD1|TRBJ1-2
TGCGCCAGCAGCCAACCCATCTCCGGGACAGCCTATGGCTACACCTTC
CASSQPISGTAYGYTF
>NA|TRBV5-1|TRBD2|TRBJ2-7
TGCGCCAGCAGCTTGGAAGGACTAGCGAGAAGCTCCTACGAGCAGTACTTC
CASSLEGLARSSYEQYF
>NA|TRBV7-2|NA|TRBJ2-7
TGTGCCAGCAGCTTAGCGGGAGCCCGCTCCTACGAGCAGTACTTC
CASSLAGARSYEQYF
>few|TRBV6-7|NA|TRBJ2-5
TGTGCCAGCAGTTACTCGGTGGCAGGAGCAGAGACCCAGTACTTC
CASSYSVAGAETQYF
>NA|TRBV7-9|NA|TRBJ1-1
TGTGCCAGCAGCCTGAGACAGTCTGAGAACACTGAAGCTTTCTTT
CASSLRQSENTEAFF
>NA|TRBV11-2|TRBD2|TRBJ2-1
TGTGCCAGCAGCCTACACGGCGGGGGCTCCTACAATGAGCAGTTCTTC
CASSLHGGGSYNEQFF
>NA|TRBV5-1|NA|TRBJ2-5
TGCGCCAGCTCCATTGGCGGGACCCAGACCCAGTACTTC
CASSIGGTQTQYF
>few|TRBV7-9|NA|TRBJ2-3
TGTGCCAGCAGCGTCACAGGGGGGGGCGAGGAGTATTTT
CASSVTGGGEEYF
>few|TRBV7-2|TRBD2|TRBJ2-1
TGCGCCAGCAGCCTTAGCGGGGTCTCCTACAATGAGCAGTTCTTC
CASSLSGVSYNEQFF
>NA|TRBV25-1|NA|TRBJ2-3
TGTGCCAGCAGTGTGGCTAGTATTCTTGCAGATACGCAGTATTTT
CASSVASILADTQYF
>NA|TRBV13|NA|TRBJ1-1
TGTGCCAGCAGCCATACGAGGAACACTGAAGCTTTCTTT
CASSHTRNTEAFF
>NA|TRBV20-1|NA|TRBJ1-4
TGCAGTGCTCGCCTTAATGAAAAACTGTTTTTT
CSARLNEKLFF
>NA|TRBV27|TRBD2|TRBJ2-1
TGTGCCAGCAGTTTATCCGCTGGGAGGCTAGCGGTCGACAATGAGCAGTTCTTC
CASSLSAGRLAVDNEQFF
>NA|TRBV15|NA|TRBJ2-2
TGTGCCACTAGCGCCGGGACCCATTGGACCGGGGAGCTGTTTTTT
CATSAGTHWTGELFF
>few|TRBV20-1|NA|TRBJ1-6
TGCAGTGCTCAAACAGGGCGGGTAGAATATAATTCACCCCTCCACTTT
CSAQTGRVEYNSPLHF
>NA|TRBV11-2|TRBD1|TRBJ2-6
TGTGCCAGCAGCACAACAGGGGGCACTGGGGCCAACGTCCTGACTTTC
CASSTTGGTGANVLTF
>few|TRBV20-1|NA|TRBJ2-5
TGCAGTGCTAGAGATTGGGCTGTCAGCGGGCTTACGGAGACCCAGTACTTC
CSARDWAVSGLTETQYF
>few|TRBV2|NA|TRBJ2-3
TGTGCCAGCAGGGGCCGGGGACTCACTGAGGTAGCAGATACGCAGTATTTT
CASRGRGLTEVADTQYF
>NA|TRBV7-2|NA|TRBJ2-5
TGTGCCAGCAGCTTATCGGGACTGTACCAAGAGACCCAGTACTTC
CASSLSGLYQETQYF
>few|TRBV27|NA|TRBJ2-7
TGTGCCAGCAGTTGGGGGAAGAACTACGAGCAGTACTTC
CASSWGKNYEQYF
>NA|TRBV4-1|NA|TRBJ1-1
TGCGCCAGCAGCCAAGTGCCGAAGGGGAACACTGAAGCTTTCTTT
CASSQVPKGNTEAFF
>many|TRBV5-6|NA|TRBJ2-3
TGTGCCAGCAGCCGGATAGATACGCAGTATTTT
CASSRIDTQYF
>NA|TRBV2|NA|TRBJ1-2
TGTGCCATCCCTGGGACGGTGAACTATGGCTACACCTTC
CAIPGTVNYGYTF
>few|TRBV7-2|NA|TRBJ1-3
TGTGCCAGCAGCCCCAGCCCCCTTATTGCTGGAAACACCATATATTTT
CASSPSPLIAGNTIYF